This T cell receptor (beta chain) came from a study of T cells in Graves' hyperthyroidism and ophthalmopathy. Study-wide findings and caveats: Model-based prediction identified ophthalmopathy a median around 6.5 months prior to its onset.

These patients, aged 18 to 65, had recently diagnosed hyperthyroidism lasting under 2 months. The germline gives CDR1 SEHNR, CDR2 FQNEAQ (reference sequence). V shed 5 bases and J shed 0 bases, with 13 bases lying between them. The CDR3 runs 15 residues. TCR beta CDR3 sequences were amplified from RNA transcripts. Primed by the HTBI set, a first-round RT-PCR was run on the TCR CDR3. TCRdb ran MiXCR on the multiplex PCR reads and lists one entry per CDR3 protein. The sample has hundreds of thousands of distinct CDR3 sequences, more than 45% seen once. This clonotype was seen only a few times. Its antigen is unknown.

The sequenced sample was peripheral blood or thyroid tissue (not recorded which). The gene calls are TRBV7-9 and TRBJ1-1; D ambiguous. This clonotype originated in a woman younger than 35 with Graves' hyperthyroidism. The CDR3 reads CASSLNSFMNTEAFF. CDR3 nucleotides: TGTGCCAGCAGCCTTAATTCGTTTATGAACACTGAAGCTTTCTTT.